This passage covers 10 T cell receptor beta chains from one sample sequenced in a study of beta chain features in type 1 diabetes. General observations from the study: In every one of the four CD4+ subsets, TCRB CDR3s were moderately but significantly shorter in Type 1 diabetes patients.

The entirety of the isolated RNA underwent reverse transcription, so expressed TCRB transcripts were sequenced. TCRdb's copy holds only in-frame clones and misses some; the assay was immunoSEQ multiplex PCR. Seen here are 310,000 or so clones, around 9.3% observed once, and the top ten hold about 1%. No antigens are known for them. Sequencing was done on a sample of central memory CD4+ T cells from blood. The receptors derive from a young man with type 1 diabetes.

This clone was counted between two and nine times. The gene calls are TRBV30 and TRBJ1-6; the match to TRBD1 covers 7 bases. The CDR3 has 15 amino acids. CDR1 is GTSNPN and CDR2 is SVGIG in the germline V gene (reference sequence). Trimming at V came to 3 bases and at J to 9 bases, leaving 11 bases not matched to a gene. CDR3 DNA sequence: TGTGCCTGGAGCGACCAGACAGGGAGCGGTTCACCCCTCCACTTT. This encodes CAWSDQTGSGSPLHF. Full variable domain (rest looked up from reference TRBV30 and TRBJ1-6): SQTIHQWPATLVQPVGSPLSLECTVEGTSNPNLYWYRQAAGRGLQLLFYSVGIGQISSEVPQNLSASRPQDRQFILSSKKLLLSDSGFYLCAWSDQTGSGSPLHFGNGTRLTVT.

This clone occurred a few times. This rearrangement joins TRBV19 to TRBJ2-5; 7 bases are a match to TRBD1. Trimming took 2 bases from V and 3 from J; bases not matched to a gene: 6. CDR1 is LNHDA, CDR2 SQIVND, per germline (reference sequence). This CDR3 has 15 amino acids. CDR3: CASSIIRRGKETQYF. Here the CDR3 DNA reads TGTGCCAGTAGTATAATACGCAGGGGGAAAGAGACCCAGTACTTC.

There are a few counts of this clone. The V gene is TRBV5-1, the J gene TRBJ1-4; 7 nucleotides match TRBD1. CDR3 length: 16 residues. V lost 0 bases, J lost 3 bases, and 5 bases stayed unmatched. Germline lookup yields CDR1 SGHRS and CDR2 YFSETQ. The CDR3 protein is CASSLASGQPNEKLFF. In DNA, the CDR3 is TGCGCCAGCAGCTTGGCCTCGGGACAGCCTAATGAAAAACTGTTTTTT.

The rearrangement uses TRBV5-1 and TRBJ2-1, with 8 bases that match TRBD2. With 3 bases clipped from V and 0 bases from J, the junction kept 2 bases outside the gene matches. Per the germline V gene, CDR1 is SGHRS and CDR2 is YFSETQ. The CDR3 is 15 amino acids. The chain's CDR3 is CASSWSGSSYNEQFF. The CDR3 DNA is TGCGCCAGCAGCTGGAGCGGGAGCTCCTACAATGAGCAGTTCTTC.

The genes are TRBV10-1 and TRBJ2-1; 8 bases align to TRBD2. Germline V gene sequence: CDR1 WNHNN, CDR2 SYGVQD (reference sequence). The CDR3 covers 13 residues. Trimming removed 5 bases from V and 9 bases from J; junction bases left unmatched: 6. CDR3 nucleotides: TGCGCCAGCAGTCCGGGACTAGTCGGTGAGCAGTTCTTC. Translating gives CASSPGLVGEQFF.

A few counts support this clone. The rearrangement uses TRBV7-9 and TRBJ2-3, with D possibly matching TRBD2 (6 bases). The V gene's germline CDR1 is SEHNR and CDR2 FQNEAQ (reference sequence). The V end lost 3 bases, the J end lost 6 bases, and 10 bases lay between the germline ends. The CDR3 has 13 residues. CDR3 in amino acids: CASSFGSGDTQYF. The CDR3 bases are TGTGCCAGCAGCTTCGGAAGCGGGGATACGCAGTATTTT.

This clone was seen ten or more times. The genes are TRBV5-1 and TRBJ2-5, with 8 positions matching TRBD2. The CDR3 is 16 amino acids. Germline V gene lookup returns CDR1 SGHRS and CDR2 YFSETQ. V was clipped by 2 bases and J by 0 bases; unmatched bases: 6. CDR3 loop: CASSLSVAGNQETQYF. CDR3 sequence (DNA): TGCGCCAGCAGCTTATCGGTAGCGGGGAACCAAGAGACCCAGTACTTC.

This clone was observed a handful of times. The chain uses TRBV9 and TRBJ1-2; D is perhaps TRBD1 (5 bases). The CDR3 length is 15 residues. Germline assignment: CDR1 SGDLS and CDR2 YYNGEE. Trimming took 0 bases from V and 1 from J, leaving 10 bases between them. The CDR3 nucleotides read TGTGCCAGCAGCGTAGACCCGGGACTTAACTATGGCTACACCTTC. Its translation is CASSVDPGLNYGYTF.

The CDR3 DNA reads TGTGCCAGCAGGGCGACAGGGGATACGCAGTATTTT. Its translation: CASRATGDTQYF. This chain uses TRBV6-1 with TRBJ2-3; 7 bases are a match to TRBD1. V lost 6 bases and J lost 6; bases outside the gene matches: 3. From germline, CDR1 is MNHNS and CDR2 SASEGT. This CDR3 contains 12 residues.

The V gene is TRBV18, the J gene TRBJ2-7; perhaps D is TRBD1 or TRBD2 (7 bases each). The CDR3 loop spans 16 amino acids. Deletions cut 3 bases from V and 4 bases from J, with 19 bases between. Per germline, CDR1 KGHSH and CDR2 LQKENI. CDR3 bases: TGTGCCAGCTCACCCCTCCGACAGGGCGGGAGTTACGAGCAGTACTTC. Translation gives CASSPLRQGGSYEQYF.